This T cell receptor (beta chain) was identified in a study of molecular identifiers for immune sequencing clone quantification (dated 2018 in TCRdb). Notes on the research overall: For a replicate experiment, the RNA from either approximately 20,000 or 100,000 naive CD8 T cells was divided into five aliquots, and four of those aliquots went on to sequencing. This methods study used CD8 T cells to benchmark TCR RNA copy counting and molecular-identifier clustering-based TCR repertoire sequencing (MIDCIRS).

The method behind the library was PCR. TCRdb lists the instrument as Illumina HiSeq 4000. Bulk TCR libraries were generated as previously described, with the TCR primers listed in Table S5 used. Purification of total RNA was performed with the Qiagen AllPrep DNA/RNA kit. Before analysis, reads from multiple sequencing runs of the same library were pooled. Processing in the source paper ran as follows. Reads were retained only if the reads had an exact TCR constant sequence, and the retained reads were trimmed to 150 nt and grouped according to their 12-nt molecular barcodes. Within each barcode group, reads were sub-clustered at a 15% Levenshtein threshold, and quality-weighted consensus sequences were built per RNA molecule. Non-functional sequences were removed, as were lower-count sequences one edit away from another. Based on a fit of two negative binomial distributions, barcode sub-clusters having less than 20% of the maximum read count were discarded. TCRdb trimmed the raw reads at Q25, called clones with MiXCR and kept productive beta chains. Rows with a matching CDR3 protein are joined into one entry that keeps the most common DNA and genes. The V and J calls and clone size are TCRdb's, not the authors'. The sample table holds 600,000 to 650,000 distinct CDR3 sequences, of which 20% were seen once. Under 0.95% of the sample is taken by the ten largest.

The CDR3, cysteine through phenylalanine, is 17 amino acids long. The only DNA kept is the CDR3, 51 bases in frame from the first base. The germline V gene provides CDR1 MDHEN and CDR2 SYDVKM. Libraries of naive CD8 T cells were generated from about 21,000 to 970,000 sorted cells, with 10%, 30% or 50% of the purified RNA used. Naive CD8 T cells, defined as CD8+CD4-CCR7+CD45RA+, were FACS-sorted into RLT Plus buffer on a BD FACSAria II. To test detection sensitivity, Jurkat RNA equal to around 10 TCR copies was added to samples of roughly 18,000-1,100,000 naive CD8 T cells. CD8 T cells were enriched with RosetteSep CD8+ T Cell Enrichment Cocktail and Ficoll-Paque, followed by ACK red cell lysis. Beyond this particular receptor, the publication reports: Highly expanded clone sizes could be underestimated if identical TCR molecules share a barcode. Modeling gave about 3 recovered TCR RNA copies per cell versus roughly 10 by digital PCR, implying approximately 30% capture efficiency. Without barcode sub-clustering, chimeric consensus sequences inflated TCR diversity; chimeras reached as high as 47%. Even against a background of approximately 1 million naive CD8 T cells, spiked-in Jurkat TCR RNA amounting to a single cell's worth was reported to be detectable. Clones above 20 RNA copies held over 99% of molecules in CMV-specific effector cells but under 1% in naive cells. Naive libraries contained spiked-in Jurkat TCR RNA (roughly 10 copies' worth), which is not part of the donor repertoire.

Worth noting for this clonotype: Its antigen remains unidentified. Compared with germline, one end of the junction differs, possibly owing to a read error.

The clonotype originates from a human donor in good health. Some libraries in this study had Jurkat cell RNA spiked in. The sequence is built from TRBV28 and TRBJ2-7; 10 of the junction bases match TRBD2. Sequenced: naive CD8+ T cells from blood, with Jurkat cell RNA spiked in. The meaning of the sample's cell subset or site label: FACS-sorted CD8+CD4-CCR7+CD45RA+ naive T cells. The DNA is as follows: TGTGTCAGCAGTTACCCCCTAGCGGGAGAGACCTCCTACGAGCAGTACTTC. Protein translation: CVSSYPLAGETSYEQYF.